This TCR beta chain appears in the sequencing data of a study of T cell changes during pregnancy in multiple sclerosis. CDR3 length equals 15 residues. V was clipped by 0 bases and J by 3 bases; unmatched bases: 2. Germline-derived CDR1 and CDR2 are LNHNV and YYDKDF (reference sequence). Here immunoSEQ multiplex PCR was the method, and the copy in TCRdb shows in-frame clones only, minus some. This sample carries 75,000 to 95,000 clones, 80% to 90% of them seen once, and the ten largest clones take around 0.96%. This sample comprised peripheral blood, obtained in the first trimester of pregnancy. V and J are TRBV15 and TRBJ2-7, with 10 bases that match TRBD2. This clonotype originated in a female donor in good health, enrolled as a control in a pregnancy study. CDR3 bases: TGTGCCACCAGCAGAGACCGGACTAGCGGCTACGAGCAGTACTTC. Encoded protein: CATSRDRTSGYEQYF.